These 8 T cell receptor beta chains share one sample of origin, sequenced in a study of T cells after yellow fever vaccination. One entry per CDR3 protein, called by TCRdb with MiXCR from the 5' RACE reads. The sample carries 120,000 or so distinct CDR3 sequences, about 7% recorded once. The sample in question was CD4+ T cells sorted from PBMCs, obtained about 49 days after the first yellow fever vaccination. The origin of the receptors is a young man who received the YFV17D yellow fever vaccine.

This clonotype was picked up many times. CDR3 in amino acids: CASSFTGHLNTEAFF. For the CDR3, the DNA is TGCGCCAGCAGCTTTACGGGACATCTTAACACTGAAGCTTTCTTT. V usage is TRBV5-1 and J usage is TRBJ1-1; possible D gene TRBD1, 6 bases. Germline V gives CDR1 SGHRS, CDR2 YFSETQ. The CDR3 runs 15 residues. Trimming removed 2 bases from V and 2 bases from J, with 13 bases in between.

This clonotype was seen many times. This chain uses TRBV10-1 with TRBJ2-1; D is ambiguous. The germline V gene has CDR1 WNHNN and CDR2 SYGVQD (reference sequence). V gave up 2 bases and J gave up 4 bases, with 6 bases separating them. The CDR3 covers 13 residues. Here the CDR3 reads CASSEPPYNEQFF. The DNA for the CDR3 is TGCGCCAGCAGTGAGCCACCTTACAATGAGCAGTTCTTC.

In DNA, the CDR3 is TGTGCCAGCAGCTCGCCGCCCGGACAGAACACTGAAGCTTTCTTT. This translates into CASSSPPGQNTEAFF. This rearrangement joins TRBV5-4 to TRBJ1-1, with D tentatively TRBD1 (5 bases). Germline loops: CDR1 SGHNT, CDR2 YYREEE (reference sequence). This CDR3 is built from 15 residues. Trimming stripped 3 bases from V and 1 base from J, with 13 bases between.

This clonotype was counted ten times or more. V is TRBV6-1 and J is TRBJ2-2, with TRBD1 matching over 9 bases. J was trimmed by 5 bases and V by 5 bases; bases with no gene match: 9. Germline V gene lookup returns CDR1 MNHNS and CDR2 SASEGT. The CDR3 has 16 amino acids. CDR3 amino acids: CASSRRDRVRTGELFF. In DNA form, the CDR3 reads TGTGCCAGCAGTCGAAGGGACAGGGTACGGACCGGGGAGCTGTTTTTT.

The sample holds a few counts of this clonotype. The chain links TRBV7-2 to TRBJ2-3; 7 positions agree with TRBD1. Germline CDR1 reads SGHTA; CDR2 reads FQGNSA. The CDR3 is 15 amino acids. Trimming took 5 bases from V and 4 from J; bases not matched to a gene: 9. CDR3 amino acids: CASSPTGQFADTQYF. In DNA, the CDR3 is TGTGCCAGCAGCCCGACAGGGCAATTCGCAGATACGCAGTATTTT. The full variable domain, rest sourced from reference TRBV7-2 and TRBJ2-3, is GAGVSQSPSNKVTEKGKDVELRCDPISGHTALYWYRQSLGQGLEFLIYFQGNSAPDKSGLPSDRFSAERTGGSVSTLTIQRTQQEDSAVYLCASSPTGQFADTQYFGPGTRLTVL.

The DNA for the CDR3 is TGTGCCAGCAAGTCATCCAGAACCAATTCACCCCTCCACTTT. This translates into CASKSSRTNSPLHF. This chain connects TRBV6-2 or TRBV6-3 to TRBJ1-6; D uncertain. The V end was cut by 7 bases, the J end by 7 bases, with 14 bases between. This CDR3 contains 14 residues. The V gene's germline CDR1 is MNHEY and CDR2 SVGEGT.

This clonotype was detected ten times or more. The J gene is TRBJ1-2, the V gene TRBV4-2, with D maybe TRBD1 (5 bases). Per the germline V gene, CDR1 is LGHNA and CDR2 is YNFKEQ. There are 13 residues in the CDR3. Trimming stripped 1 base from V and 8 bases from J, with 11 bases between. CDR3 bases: TGTGCCAGCAGCCAAGCGGCTGGGGGAGGCTACACCTTC. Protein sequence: CASSQAAGGGYTF.

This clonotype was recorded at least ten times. Here the CDR3 reads CATSRGQGTFYGYTF. The CDR3 region has the DNA TGTGCCACCAGCAGGGGACAGGGTACCTTCTATGGCTACACCTTC. The rearrangement joins TRBV15 to TRBJ1-2, with 9 bases lining up with TRBD1. J gave up 4 bases and V 3 bases, and 6 bases lay outside the gene matches. The length of the CDR3 is 15 residues. Germline V gene sequence: CDR1 LNHNV, CDR2 YYDKDF (reference sequence).